The TCR beta chain described here comes from a study of molecular identifiers for immune sequencing clone quantification. Study-wide context: In replicates, RNA taken from around 20,000 or 100,000 naive CD8 cells was divided five ways, and four portions underwent sequencing.

Preparation methods for the bulk TCR libraries were those previously described, with listed TCR primers. Via MiXCR, TCRdb re-called the PCR reads, giving one row per CDR3 protein. The table lists under 800,000 distinct CDR3 sequences, 25% of them singletons. Libraries of naive CD8 T cells were made from about 21,000 to 970,000 sorted cells. They used 10%, 30% or 50% RNA. Naive CD8 T cells underwent sorting with the CD8+CD4-CCR7+CD45RA+ definition. Only a few counts were recorded for this clonotype. V was pared by 3 bases and J by 8 bases, with 10 bases of the junction left unmatched. The CDR3 spans 16 residues. Germline V gives CDR1 SGHNT, CDR2 YYREEE (reference sequence).

V gene TRBV5-4 combines with J gene TRBJ1-4, with 10 positions matching TRBD1. This receptor was taken from a human donor in good health. Some libraries in this study had Jurkat cell RNA spiked in. What was sequenced was naive CD8+ T cells from blood, with Jurkat cell RNA spiked in. The subset was: FACS-sorted CD8+CD4-CCR7+CD45RA+ naive T cells. CDR3: CASSSIGDRGEEKLFF. In DNA form, the CDR3 reads TGTGCCAGCAGCTCGATCGGGGACAGGGGAGAAGAAAAACTGTTTTTT.